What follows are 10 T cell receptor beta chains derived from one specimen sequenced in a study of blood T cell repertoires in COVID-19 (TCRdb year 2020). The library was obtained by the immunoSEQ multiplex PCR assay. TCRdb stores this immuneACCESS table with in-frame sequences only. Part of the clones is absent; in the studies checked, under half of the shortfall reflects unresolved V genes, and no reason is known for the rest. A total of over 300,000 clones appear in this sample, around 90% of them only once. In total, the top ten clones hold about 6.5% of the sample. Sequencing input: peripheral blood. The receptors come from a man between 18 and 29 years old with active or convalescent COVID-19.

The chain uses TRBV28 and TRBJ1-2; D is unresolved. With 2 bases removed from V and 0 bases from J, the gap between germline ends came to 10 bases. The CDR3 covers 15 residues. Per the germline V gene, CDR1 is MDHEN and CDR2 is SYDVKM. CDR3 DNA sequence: TGTGCCAGCAGTTTACCTCCGGGAACTAACTATGGCTACACCTTC. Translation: CASSLPPGTNYGYTF.

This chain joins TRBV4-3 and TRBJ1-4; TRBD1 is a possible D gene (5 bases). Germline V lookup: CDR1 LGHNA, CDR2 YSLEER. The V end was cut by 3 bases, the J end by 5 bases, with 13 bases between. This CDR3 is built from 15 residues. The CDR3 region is CASSHRQGGNEKLFF. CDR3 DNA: TGCGCCAGCAGCCACAGGCAGGGAGGAAATGAAAAACTGTTTTTT.

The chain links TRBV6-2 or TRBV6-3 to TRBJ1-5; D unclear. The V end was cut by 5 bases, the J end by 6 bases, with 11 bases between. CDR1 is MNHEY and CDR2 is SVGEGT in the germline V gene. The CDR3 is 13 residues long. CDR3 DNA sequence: TGTGCCAGCAGTGACGGGAATGGTCAGCCCCAGCATTTT. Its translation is CASSDGNGQPQHF.

The chain's CDR3 is CASSQGGGQRSWGYTF. In DNA, the CDR3 is TGCGCCAGCAGCCAAGGGGGAGGACAACGCTCTTGGGGCTACACCTTC. This sequence joins TRBV4-1 and TRBJ1-2, with D possibly TRBD1 on 5 matching bases. CDR3 length: 16 residues. Germline V gives CDR1 MGHRA, CDR2 YSYEKL. V gave up 1 base and J gave up 8 bases, with 20 bases separating them.

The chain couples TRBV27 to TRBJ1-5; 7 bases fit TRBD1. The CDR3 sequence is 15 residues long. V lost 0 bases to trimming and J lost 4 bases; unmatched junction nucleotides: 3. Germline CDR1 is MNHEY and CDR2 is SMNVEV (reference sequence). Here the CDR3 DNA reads TGTGCCAGCAGTTTATCAGGGGGCGAGAATCAGCCCCAGCATTTT. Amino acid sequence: CASSLSGGENQPQHF.

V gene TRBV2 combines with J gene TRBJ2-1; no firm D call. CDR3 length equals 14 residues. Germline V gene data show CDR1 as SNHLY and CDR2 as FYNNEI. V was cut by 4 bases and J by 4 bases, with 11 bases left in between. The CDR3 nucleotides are TGTGCCAGCAGTGCTAGGCCAGAATACAATGAGCAGTTCTTC. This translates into CASSARPEYNEQFF. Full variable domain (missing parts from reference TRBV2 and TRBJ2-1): EPEVTQTPSHQVTQMGQEVILRCVPISNHLYFYWYRQILGQKVEFLVSFYNNEISEKSEIFDDQFSVERPDGSNFTLKIRSTKLEDSAMYFCASSARPEYNEQFFGPGTRLTVL.

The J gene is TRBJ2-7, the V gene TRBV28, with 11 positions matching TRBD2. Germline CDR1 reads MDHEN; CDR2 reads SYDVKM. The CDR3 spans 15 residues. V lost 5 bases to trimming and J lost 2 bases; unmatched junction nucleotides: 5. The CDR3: CASSRRLAGPYEQYF. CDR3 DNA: TGTGCCAGCAGTCGCCGACTAGCGGGACCCTACGAGCAGTACTTC.

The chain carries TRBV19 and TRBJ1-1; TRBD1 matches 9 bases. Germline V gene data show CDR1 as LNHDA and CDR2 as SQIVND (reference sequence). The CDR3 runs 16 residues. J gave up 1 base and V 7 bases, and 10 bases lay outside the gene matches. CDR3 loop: CASTPGQGRRNTEAFF. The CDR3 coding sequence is TGTGCCAGTACCCCGGGACAGGGTCGAAGGAACACTGAAGCTTTCTTT.

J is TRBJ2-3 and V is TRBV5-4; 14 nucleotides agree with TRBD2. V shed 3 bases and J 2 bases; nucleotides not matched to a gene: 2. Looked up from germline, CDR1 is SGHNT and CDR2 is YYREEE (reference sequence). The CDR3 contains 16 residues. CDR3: CASSSGLAGDTDTQYF. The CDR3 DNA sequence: TGTGCCAGCAGCTCGGGACTAGCGGGGGACACAGATACGCAGTATTTT.

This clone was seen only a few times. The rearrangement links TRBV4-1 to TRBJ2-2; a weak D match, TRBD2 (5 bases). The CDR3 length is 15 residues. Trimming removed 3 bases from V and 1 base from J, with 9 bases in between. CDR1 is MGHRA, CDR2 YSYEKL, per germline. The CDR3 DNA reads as TGCGCCAGCAGCCACCCCAGCGGGAACACCGGGGAGCTGTTTTTT. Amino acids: CASSHPSGNTGELFF.